The T cell receptor beta chain under discussion was sequenced for a study of cytomegalovirus exposure and HLA in healthy donors. Study observations and caveats: For cytomegalovirus status, the classifier reportedly gave diagnoses with high specificity and sensitivity. When the data were analyzed later, several of the most significant clusters appeared to be linked to common viral pathogens. In a later analysis, across HLA loci, associated TCR counts were highest for DRB1, lowest for HLA-C.

Researchers ran the PCR with 60 Vbeta and 13 Jbeta primers. The repertoire was sequenced with immunoSEQ multiplex PCR; TCRdb's copy has only in-frame clones and lacks some. Here the sample spans fewer than 200,000 clones, roughly 80% being singletons. This CDR3 contains 12 residues. Germline assignment: CDR1 SQVTM and CDR2 ANQGSEA. Trimming removed 3 bases from V and 5 bases from J, with 10 bases in between. This clone was detected a few times. Its cognate antigen is unknown. This TCR came from a woman aged 18 to 35 in good health and CMV-seronegative. The J gene is TRBJ1-1, the V gene TRBV29-1; D gene uncertain. The sample comprised PBMCs. Here the CDR3 reads CSVDVSRTEAFF. Here the CDR3 DNA reads TGCAGCGTTGATGTCTCCAGGACTGAAGCTTTCTTT.